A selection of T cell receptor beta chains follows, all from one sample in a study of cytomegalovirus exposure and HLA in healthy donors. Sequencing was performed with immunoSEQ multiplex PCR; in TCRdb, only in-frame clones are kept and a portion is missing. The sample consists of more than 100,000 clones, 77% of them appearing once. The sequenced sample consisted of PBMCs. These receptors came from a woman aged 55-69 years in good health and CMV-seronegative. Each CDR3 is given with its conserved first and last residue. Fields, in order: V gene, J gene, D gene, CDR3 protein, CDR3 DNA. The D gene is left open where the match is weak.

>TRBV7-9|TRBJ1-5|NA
CSSSLEAGYSNQPQHF
TGTTCCAGCAGCTTAGAGGCAGGGTATAGCAATCAGCCCCAGCATTTT
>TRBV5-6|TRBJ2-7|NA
CASSPWTSFYEQYF
TGTGCCAGCAGCCCCTGGACAAGCTTCTACGAGCAGTACTTC
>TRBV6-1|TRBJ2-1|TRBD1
CASSEFIGQGYNEQFF
TGTGCCAGCAGTGAATTCATTGGACAGGGATACAATGAGCAGTTCTTC
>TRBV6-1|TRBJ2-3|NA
CASGRGLSTDTQYF
TGTGCCAGCGGGCGGGGGCTTAGCACAGATACGCAGTATTTT
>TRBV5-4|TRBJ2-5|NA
CASSLGGTQETQYF
TGTGCCAGCAGCCTTGGAGGGACCCAAGAGACCCAGTACTTC
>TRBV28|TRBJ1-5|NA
CASSPSNSNQPQHF
TGTGCCAGCAGCCCTAGCAATAGCAATCAGCCCCAGCATTTT
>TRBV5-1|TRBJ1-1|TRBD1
CASSLGGGETEAFF
TGCGCCAGCAGCTTAGGAGGGGGCGAGACTGAAGCTTTCTTT
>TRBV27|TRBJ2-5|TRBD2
CASSSYSGASGRVYQETQYF
TGTGCCAGCAGTTCGTATAGTGGGGCTAGCGGGAGGGTATACCAAGAGACCCAGTACTTC
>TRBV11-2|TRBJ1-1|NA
CASSLDGSGNTEAFF
TGTGCCAGCAGCTTAGACGGGTCGGGGAACACTGAAGCTTTCTTT
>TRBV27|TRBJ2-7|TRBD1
CASSSYSGTGDYEQYF
TGTGCCAGCAGTTCCTACTCCGGGACAGGGGACTACGAGCAGTACTTC